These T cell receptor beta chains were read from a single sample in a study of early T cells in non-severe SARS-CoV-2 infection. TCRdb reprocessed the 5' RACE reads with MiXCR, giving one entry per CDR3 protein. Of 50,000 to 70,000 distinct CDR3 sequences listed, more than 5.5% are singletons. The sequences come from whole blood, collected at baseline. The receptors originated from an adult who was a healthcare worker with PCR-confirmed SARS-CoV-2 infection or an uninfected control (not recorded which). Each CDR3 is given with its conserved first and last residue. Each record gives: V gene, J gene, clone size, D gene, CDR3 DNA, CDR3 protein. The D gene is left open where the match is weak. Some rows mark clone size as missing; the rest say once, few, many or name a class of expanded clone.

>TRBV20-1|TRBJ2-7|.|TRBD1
TGCAGTGCTTCCCGAGGACAGGGGGGTACCGAGCAGTACTTC
CSASRGQGGTEQYF
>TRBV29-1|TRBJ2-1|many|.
TGCAGCGTTGCGCCCAACTCCTACAATGAGCAGTTCTTC
CSVAPNSYNEQFF
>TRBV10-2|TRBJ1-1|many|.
TGCGCCAGCAGTGAGTCGGGGAGCAACACTGAAGCTTTCTTT
CASSESGSNTEAFF
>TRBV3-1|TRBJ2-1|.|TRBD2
TGTGCCAGCAGCCGTTCCAGCGGGAGGGCTAATAATGAGCAGTTCTTC
CASSRSSGRANNEQFF
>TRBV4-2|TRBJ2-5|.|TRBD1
TGTGCCAGCAGCCAAGAGGGACAGGGAGGAGAGACCCAGTACTTC
CASSQEGQGGETQYF
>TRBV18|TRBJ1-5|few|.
TGTGCCAGCTCACCCCTGGCGGGCACCAATCAGCCCCAGCATTTT
CASSPLAGTNQPQHF
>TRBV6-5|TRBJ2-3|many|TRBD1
TGTGCCAGCAGTTACGCCGGACTATACTCCGAGACAGGGGAGGAAGATACGCAGTATTTT
CASSYAGLYSETGEEDTQYF
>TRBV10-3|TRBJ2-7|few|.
TGTGCCATCAGTGAAATGCGGGGCGCCTACGAGCAGTACTTC
CAISEMRGAYEQYF
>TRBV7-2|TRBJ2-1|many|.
TGTGCCAGCAGCTTCGGGGATCCTCGCTACAATGAGCAGTTCTTC
CASSFGDPRYNEQFF
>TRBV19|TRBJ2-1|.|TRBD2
TGTGCCAGTAGTATTAGCGGGAGGGGCCACAATGAGCAGTTCTTC
CASSISGRGHNEQFF
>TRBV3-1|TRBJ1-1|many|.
TGTGCCAGCAGCCAAGGCTTGGGAGCTGAAGCTTTCTTT
CASSQGLGAEAFF
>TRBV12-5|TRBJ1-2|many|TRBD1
TGTGCTAGTGGTATGGGACAGGGGGCCTACTATGGCTACACCTTC
CASGMGQGAYYGYTF
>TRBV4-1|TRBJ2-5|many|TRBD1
TGCGCCAGCAGCCAAGGATACGGGACAGAAGAGACCCAGTACTTC
CASSQGYGTEETQYF
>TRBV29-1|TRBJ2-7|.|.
TGCAGCGTTGAGTTCGCCGACAGTTACGAGCAGTACTTC
CSVEFADSYEQYF
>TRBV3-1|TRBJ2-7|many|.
TGTGCCAGCAGCCAAGATTATGGGAGTAACGAGCAGTACTTC
CASSQDYGSNEQYF
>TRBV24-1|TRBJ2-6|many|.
TGTGCCACCAGGTCCACAGGGACTGGGGCCAACGTCCTGACTTTC
CATRSTGTGANVLTF
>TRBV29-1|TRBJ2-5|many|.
TGCAGCGTTGGGGTAGACCCTCAAGAGACCCAGTACTTC
CSVGVDPQETQYF
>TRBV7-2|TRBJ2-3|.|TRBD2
TGTGCCAGCAGCCCCCAACTAGCGGGAGGCAGGGATACGCAGTATTTT
CASSPQLAGGRDTQYF
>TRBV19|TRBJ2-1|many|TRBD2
TGTGCCAGTCGGACTAGCGGGAGGGGTCCCTACAATGAGCAGTTCTTC
CASRTSGRGPYNEQFF
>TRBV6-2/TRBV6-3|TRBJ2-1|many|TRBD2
TGTGCCAGCAGTTACGAGGGACTAGACCTCGCGTATGTGCAGTTCTTC
CASSYEGLDLAYVQFF
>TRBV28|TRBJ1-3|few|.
TGTGCCAGCAGTTTAATGGCTGGAAACACCATATATTTT
CASSLMAGNTIYF
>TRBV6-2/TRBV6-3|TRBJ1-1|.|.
TGTGCCAGCAGTCAGCCAGGGGAGACGGCTTTCTTT
CASSQPGETAFF
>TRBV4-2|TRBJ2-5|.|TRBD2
TGTGCCAGCAGCCAAGCTTCCGGGACTACCCAAGAGACCCAGTACTTC
CASSQASGTTQETQYF
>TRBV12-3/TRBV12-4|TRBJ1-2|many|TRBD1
TGTGCCAGCAGTTTAGGGGGACAGCCAAATTATGGCTACACCTTC
CASSLGGQPNYGYTF
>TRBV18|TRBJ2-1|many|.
TGTGCCAGTTGCCGGGACCAGAACAATGAGCAGTTCTTC
CASCRDQNNEQFF
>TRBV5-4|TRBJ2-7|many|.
TGTGCCAGCAGCCGAGGGGGTAGCGAAAACGAGCAGTACTTC
CASSRGGSENEQYF
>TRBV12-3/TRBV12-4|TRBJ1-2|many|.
TGTGCCAGCAGACCTGACAACCACTATGGCTACACCTTC
CASRPDNHYGYTF
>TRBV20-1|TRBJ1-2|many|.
TGCAGTGCTAAAAGCCTAGCCTCCGAAAGTGGCTACACCTTC
CSAKSLASESGYTF
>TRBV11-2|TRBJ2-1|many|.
TGTGCCAGCAGTTCAACAGACAATGAGCAGTTCTTC
CASSSTDNEQFF
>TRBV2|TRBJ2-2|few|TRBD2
TGTGCCAGCAGATCGGGACTAGCGGGAGGAGGCGGGGAGCTGTTTTTT
CASRSGLAGGGGELFF
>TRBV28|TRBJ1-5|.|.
TGTGCCAGCAGTTTGAGGGCGGGCCACTATAGCAATCAGCCCCAGCATTTT
CASSLRAGHYSNQPQHF
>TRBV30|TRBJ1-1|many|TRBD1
TGTGCCTGGAGCATACAGGGGGACACTGAAGCTTTCTTT
CAWSIQGDTEAFF
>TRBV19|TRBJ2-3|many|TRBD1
TGTGCCAGTAGGGGACAGGGGGCCACAGATACGCAGTATTTT
CASRGQGATDTQYF
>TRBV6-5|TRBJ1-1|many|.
TGTGCCAGCAGTTTACTCAAGGGTAGTTACGCTTTCTTT
CASSLLKGSYAFF
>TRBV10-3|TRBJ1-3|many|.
TGTGCCATCAGCGGGACAAACTCTGGAAACACCATATATTTT
CAISGTNSGNTIYF
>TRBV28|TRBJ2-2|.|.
TGTGCCAGCAGTTTACGGGCCCTTAAAGTTCTCGTTGGAGGGGAGCTGTTTTTT
CASSLRALKVLVGGELFF
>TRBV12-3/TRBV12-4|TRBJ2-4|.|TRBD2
TGTGCCAGCAGTTCCCGGACTAGCGGTCCACTGGCCAAAAACATTCAGTACTTC
CASSSRTSGPLAKNIQYF
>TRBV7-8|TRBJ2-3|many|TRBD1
TGTGCCAGCAGCCCTACTCGTATCCGGGACAGGGGGACCAATACGCAGTATTTT
CASSPTRIRDRGTNTQYF
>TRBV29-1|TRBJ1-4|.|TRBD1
TGCAGCGTGACCGGGCGGACAGGGGGCTCGGGTAATGAAAAACTGTTTTTT
CSVTGRTGGSGNEKLFF
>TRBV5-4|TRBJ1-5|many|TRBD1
TGTGCCAGCAGCTTGGGGACAGGGGAGGAGCCCCAGCATTTT
CASSLGTGEEPQHF
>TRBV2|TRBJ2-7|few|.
TGTGCCAGCAGTGTTTCAGACGAGCAGTACTTC
CASSVSDEQYF